Described below is a single T cell receptor beta chain sequence and its context. Antigen: not known. This specimen comes from a study of shared clonotypes between healthy human individuals. Naive CD8 cells lacked CD45RO and underwent positive selection for CCR7, leaving out terminally differentiated effector memory CD45RA+ cells. In the source study's methods: Filtering differed because ImmunoSEQ produced junction-only sequences that carried no quality scores. Only in-frame clones appear in the TCRdb table, and some are missing; sequencing was by immunoSEQ multiplex PCR. V and J calls and clone size are as listed in that table; D and trimming were resolved from the DNA. This sample has 750,000 to 1,000,000 clones, with approximately 92% found just once. Study results and caveats: The low donor count limited represented genetic and exposure-history diversity.

Trimming left V 0 bases short and J 10 bases short, with 19 bases between. The CDR3 length is 16 residues. The germline V gene has CDR1 LNHNV and CDR2 YYDKDF (reference sequence). This sequence joins TRBV15 and TRBJ2-1; weak D call: TRBD1 (6 bases). The source material was naive CD8+ T cells sorted from blood. This receptor was obtained from a man aged 30 to 45 in good health. The CDR3 loop reads CATSRDDQGSPAEQFF. The CDR3 coding sequence is TGTGCCACCAGCAGAGATGATCAGGGGTCCCCGGCAGAGCAGTTCTTC.